This entry lists 2 T cell receptor beta chains sequenced from one sample in a study of beta chain features in type 1 diabetes. The study reverse transcribed the entire isolated RNA, so it sequenced expressed TCRB transcripts. TCRdb's copy holds only in-frame clones and misses some; the assay was immunoSEQ multiplex PCR. The repertoire holds under 950,000 clones, with roughly a sixth as singletons. Sample: naive CD4+ T cells from blood. All receptors come from a young woman in good health.

The table lists this clone with a few counts. The gene calls are TRBV18 and TRBJ2-4; D may be TRBD2 (6 bases). V dropped 6 bases and J dropped 0 bases, with 12 bases sitting between them. Germline CDR1 is KGHSH and CDR2 is LQKENI. The CDR3 covers 15 residues. CDR3 in DNA: TGTGCCAGCTCCCCCGGAGGGAGAGCCAAAAACATTCAGTACTTC. Amino acids: CASSPGGRAKNIQYF.

This clone was recorded a few times. This sequence joins TRBV2 and TRBJ2-1; either TRBD1 or TRBD2 may fit D (5 bases each). V was cut by 10 bases and J by 6 bases, with 13 bases left in between. The CDR3 runs to 12 residues. Germline CDR1 and CDR2: SNHLY and FYNNEI. The CDR3 nucleotides are TGTGCCACAAAGGGACCATTCAATGAGCAGTTCTTC. This encodes CATKGPFNEQFF.